This T cell receptor beta chain was identified in a study of CD8 T cells in Susac syndrome. Random hexamers served to reverse transcribe about 0.45 to 1 ug RNA. TCRdb re-analysed the immunoSEQ multiplex PCR reads in MiXCR, keeping a single row per CDR3 protein. The data show 190,000 or so distinct CDR3 sequences, around 95% seen once. Germline CDR1 is SGHDN and CDR2 is FVKESK. CDR3 length: 11 amino acids. Trimming took off 1 base at V and 11 bases at J, with 6 bases between the two ends. The clonotype originates from a human donor with multiple sclerosis. The V call is TRBV14, the J call TRBJ2-1; D remains unclear. Sequencing input: CD4+ T cells from PBMCs. The CDR3 nucleotides are TGTGCCAGCAGCCAAGCAGTGAAGCAGTTCTTC. Its protein product is CASSQAVKQFF.